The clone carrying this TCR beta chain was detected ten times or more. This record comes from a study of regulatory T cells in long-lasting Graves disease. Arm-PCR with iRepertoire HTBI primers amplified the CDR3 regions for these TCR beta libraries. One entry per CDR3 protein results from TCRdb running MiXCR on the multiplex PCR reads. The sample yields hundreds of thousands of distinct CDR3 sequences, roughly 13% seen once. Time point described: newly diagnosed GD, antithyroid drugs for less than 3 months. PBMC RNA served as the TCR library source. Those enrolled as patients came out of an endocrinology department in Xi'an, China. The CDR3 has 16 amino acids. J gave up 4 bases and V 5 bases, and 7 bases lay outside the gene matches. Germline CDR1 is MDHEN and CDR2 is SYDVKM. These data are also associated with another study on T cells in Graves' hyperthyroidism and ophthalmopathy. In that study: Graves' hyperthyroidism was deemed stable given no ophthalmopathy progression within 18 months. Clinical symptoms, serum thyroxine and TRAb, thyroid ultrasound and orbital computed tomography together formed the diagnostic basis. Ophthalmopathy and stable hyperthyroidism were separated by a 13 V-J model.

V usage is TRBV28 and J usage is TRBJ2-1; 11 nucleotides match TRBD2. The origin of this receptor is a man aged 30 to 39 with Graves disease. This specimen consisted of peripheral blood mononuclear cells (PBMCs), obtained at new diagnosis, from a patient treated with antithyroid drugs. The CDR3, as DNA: TGTGCCAGCAGTGGACTTAGCGGGAGGGCATACAATGAGCAGTTCTTC. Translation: CASSGLSGRAYNEQFF. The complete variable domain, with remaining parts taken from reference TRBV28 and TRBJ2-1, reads DVKVTQSSRYLVKRTGEKVFLECVQDMDHENMFWYRQDPGLGLRLIYFSYDVKMKEKGDIPEGYSVSREKKERFSLILESASTNQTSMYLCASSGLSGRAYNEQFFGPGTRLTVL.